Each of the 31 T cell receptor beta chains below was sequenced from the same sample in a study of PD-1 blockade in classical Hodgkin lymphoma. Time point in this sample: cycle 4 day 1 (C4D1), after 6 weeks of nivolumab. Brentuximab vedotin exposure varied among the patients, all of whom had relapsed after autologous stem cell transplantation. TCRdb's table, derived via immunoSEQ multiplex PCR, lists solely in-frame clones and lacks some. This sample has roughly 7,900 clones, with about 80% found just once. This material consisted of peripheral blood mononuclear cells (PBMCs), taken before the fourth cycle of nivolumab. Receptors originate from a human donor with classical Hodgkin lymphoma.

The rearrangement uses TRBV4-2 and TRBJ2-7; the D is unclear. The CDR3 runs 15 residues. Germline V lookup: CDR1 LGHNA, CDR2 YNFKEQ. The ends were cut back, 4 bases at V and 2 bases at J, with 15 bases in the middle. The CDR3 loop is CASSPRADITYEQYF. The CDR3, as DNA: TGTGCCAGCAGCCCCCGGGCAGATATTACCTACGAGCAGTACTTC.

This sequence joins TRBV19 and TRBJ2-7; TRBD2 is a possible D gene (5 bases). The length of the CDR3 is 13 residues. Trimming removed 3 bases at V and 6 bases at J, with 12 bases between. Looked up from germline, CDR1 is LNHDA and CDR2 is SQIVND (reference sequence). The CDR3 loop reads CASSMVRESEQYF. The CDR3 DNA reads TGTGCCAGTAGTATGGTGAGGGAATCCGAGCAGTACTTC.

This clone was found a few times. The V and J genes are TRBV6-5 and TRBJ2-7; D is undetermined. V lost 0 bases, J lost 0 bases, and 3 bases lay in between. Germline CDR1 reads MNHEY; CDR2 reads SVGAGI. This CDR3 comprises 13 residues. The CDR3 coding sequence is TGTGCCAGCAGTTACTCGATCTCCTACGAGCAGTACTTC. Protein product: CASSYSISYEQYF.

The chain links TRBV14 to TRBJ2-7, with D perhaps TRBD2 (7 bases). Looked up from germline, CDR1 is SGHDN and CDR2 is FVKESK. The CDR3 is 18 amino acids. V was cut by 4 bases and J by 3 bases, with 25 bases left in between. CDR3 protein: CASSPGGGGQVWRYEQYF. The CDR3 bases are TGTGCCAGCAGCCCGGGCGGGGGCGGTCAGGTGTGGCGCTACGAGCAGTACTTC.

This chain joins TRBV21-1 and TRBJ2-1; no DNA check was done on the table's D call, TRBD2. TRBV21-1 is termed a pseudogene. The CDR3 totals 13 residues. Written as DNA, the CDR3 is TGTGCCAGCCTGAGACGGGATTACAATGAGCAGTTCTTC. It translates to CASLRRDYNEQFF.

Notes on this clone: One junction end disagrees with the germline gene, perhaps due to a read error. The V and J genes are TRBV7-7 and TRBJ2-3; D may be TRBD2 (6 bases). Germline-derived CDR1 and CDR2 are SSHAT and FNYEAQ (reference sequence). The CDR3 is made up of 15 amino acids. The CDR3 reads CASSLAAGGTDTQYF. The CDR3 DNA is TGTGCTAGCAGCTTAGCGGCCGGAGGCACAGATACGCAGTATTTT.

This sequence joins TRBV18 and TRBJ2-5; D unclear. The germline gives CDR1 KGHSH, CDR2 LQKENI. The CDR3 runs to 13 residues. Trimming pared 2 bases from V and 5 bases from J, leaving 9 bases between. In DNA, the CDR3 is TGTGCCAGCTCACCAAACCCCGGGGAGACCCAGTACTTC. Its translation is CASSPNPGETQYF.

The V gene is TRBV5-6, the J gene TRBJ2-2; no firm D call. The CDR3 has 14 amino acids. Germline V gene lookup returns CDR1 SGHDT and CDR2 YYEEEE. V lost 2 bases, J lost 1 base, and 6 bases lay in between. DNA of the CDR3: TGTGCCAGCAGCTTCCCCGAGAACACCGGGGAGCTGTTTTTT. Translation: CASSFPENTGELFF.

V gene TRBV19 combines with J gene TRBJ2-7; no firm D call. CDR1 and CDR2 (germline): LNHDA, SQIVND (reference sequence). The CDR3 has 13 amino acids. The V and J ends lost 3 bases and 3 bases respectively, with 9 bases between them. CDR3 amino acids: CASSISRNYEQYF. The CDR3 DNA reads TGTGCCAGTAGTATTTCACGGAACTACGAGCAGTACTTC.

The chain is built from TRBV27 and TRBJ2-7; D possibly corresponds to TRBD2 (5 bases). V was trimmed by 4 bases and J by 3 bases, leaving 7 bases between them. Germline V gene lookup returns CDR1 MNHEY and CDR2 SMNVEV (reference sequence). CDR3 length equals 12 residues. The CDR3 DNA is TGTGCCAGCAGTTCGGACTTCTACGAGCAGTACTTC. Protein sequence: CASSSDFYEQYF.

The chain is built from TRBV5-1 and TRBJ2-2; D is unclear. The CDR3 contains 13 residues. CDR1 and CDR2 (germline): SGHRS, YFSETQ. With 4 bases removed from V and 7 bases from J, the gap between germline ends came to 11 bases. The CDR3 DNA reads TGCGCCAGCAGCCGATCTCAGAGCGGGGAGCTGTTTTTT. This codes for CASSRSQSGELFF.

Comments on this clone: At one end, the junction sequence differs from germline, possibly due to a read error. V is TRBV19 and J is TRBJ1-1; 10 positions agree with TRBD1. The CDR3 totals 14 residues. CDR1 is LNHDA and CDR2 is SQIVND in the germline V gene (reference sequence). The CDR3: CASSVDRGPTEAFF. The CDR3 DNA reads as TGTGCCAGTAGTGTAGACAGGGGGCCAACTGAAGCTTTCTTT.

This clone was seen more than once but under ten times. The chain employs TRBV27 and TRBJ2-5; weak D call: TRBD2 (7 bases). CDR3 length equals 15 residues. Trimming removed 1 base from V and 4 bases from J, with 13 bases in between. Germline-derived CDR1 and CDR2 are MNHEY and SMNVEV (reference sequence). CDR3 DNA sequence: TGTGCCAGCAGTTTATATTGGGGGGGCGTAGAGACCCAGTACTTC. Amino acids: CASSLYWGGVETQYF.

The genes are TRBV6-1 and TRBJ1-5; TRBD1 aligns across 7 bases. This CDR3 contains 14 residues. J gave up 4 bases and V 6 bases, and 6 bases lay outside the gene matches. The germline V gene has CDR1 MNHNS and CDR2 SASEGT. Written as DNA, the CDR3 is TGTGCCAGCAGGACAGGGACCTTAAATCAGCCCCAGCATTTT. Its protein is CASRTGTLNQPQHF.

Only a few counts were recorded for this clone. V gene TRBV5-8 combines with J gene TRBJ1-2; possibly TRBD1 for D (6 bases). This CDR3 spans 15 amino acids. CDR1 and CDR2 (germline): SGHTS, YDEGEE. V dropped 3 bases and J dropped 9 bases, with 21 bases sitting between them. The DNA of the CDR3 is TGTGCCAGCAGCTCGCAGACAGGAGCCTCCTCGCGCTACACCTTC. The encoded protein is CASSSQTGASSRYTF.

The chain is built from TRBV7-9 and TRBJ1-1; D is perhaps TRBD1 (6 bases). The germline V gene has CDR1 SEHNR and CDR2 FQNEAQ (reference sequence). The CDR3 consists of 18 residues. V was cut by 5 bases and J by 0 bases, with 22 bases left in between. CDR3 DNA: TGTGCCAGCAGCCCAGTCCCCGCCCGGGGGGGCATGAACACTGAAGCTTTCTTT. Translating gives CASSPVPARGGMNTEAFF.

This chain uses TRBV7-8 with TRBJ2-7; TRBD2 aligns across 8 bases. This CDR3 comprises 14 residues. V lost 1 base and J lost 4; bases outside the gene matches: 3. CDR1 and CDR2 (germline): SGHVS, FQNEAQ. CDR3 DNA sequence: TGTGCCAGCAGCTTAGTTGCGGGAGGATACGAGCAGTACTTC. As protein: CASSLVAGGYEQYF.

The chain recombines TRBV28 with TRBJ2-1; 11 bases align to TRBD2. V lost 6 bases to trimming and J lost 4 bases; unmatched junction nucleotides: 8. Germline loops: CDR1 MDHEN, CDR2 SYDVKM. This CDR3 comprises 16 residues. The CDR3 is CASSLAGTSGYNEQFF. CDR3 in DNA: TGTGCCAGCAGCCTAGCAGGGACTAGCGGTTACAATGAGCAGTTCTTC.

The rearrangement uses TRBV6-6 and TRBJ2-5; 9 nucleotides match TRBD1. From germline, CDR1 is MNHNY and CDR2 SVGAGI (reference sequence). The CDR3 consists of 14 residues. V was clipped by 5 bases and J by 5 bases; unmatched bases: 6. CDR3 region: CASSTGTGWETQYF. The CDR3 nucleotides read TGTGCCAGCAGTACCGGGACAGGGTGGGAGACCCAGTACTTC.

A single count supports this clone. The rearrangement uses TRBV14 and TRBJ1-1; D is unclear. This CDR3 region has 11 residues. With 3 bases removed from V and 8 bases from J, the gap between germline ends came to 7 bases. CDR1 is SGHDN, CDR2 FVKESK, per germline. In DNA form, the CDR3 reads TGTGCCAGCAGCCAGGGTCCCGAAGCTTTCTTT. Protein sequence: CASSQGPEAFF.

The chain links TRBV29-1 to TRBJ1-1; D is unclear. Looked up from germline, CDR1 is SQVTM and CDR2 is ANQGSEA. V was shortened by 2 bases and J by 1 base, with 8 bases between the two germline ends. The CDR3 extends over 13 amino acids. CDR3 region: CSVERWRNTEAFF. The DNA of the CDR3 is TGCAGCGTTGAAAGATGGCGGAACACTGAAGCTTTCTTT. Full variable domain (rest looked up from reference TRBV29-1 and TRBJ1-1): SAVISQKPSRDICQRGTSLTIQCQVDSQVTMMFWYRQQPGQSLTLIATANQGSEATYESGFVIDKFPISRPNLTFSTLTVSNMSPEDSSIYLCSVERWRNTEAFFGQGTRLTVV.

The genes are TRBV11-2 and TRBJ1-1; D possibly corresponds to TRBD1 (5 bases). CDR3 size: 13 residues. Trimming shortened V by 5 bases and J by 1 base, and 8 bases separated the two germline ends. CDR1 and CDR2 (germline): SGHAT, FQNNGV. Here the CDR3 reads CASSAGQNTEAFF. The CDR3 nucleotides are TGTGCCAGCAGCGCCGGACAGAACACTGAAGCTTTCTTT.

CDR3 sequence: CAISERGGLANEKLFF. As DNA, the CDR3 is TGTGCCATCAGTGAGCGGGGCGGACTTGCTAATGAAAAACTGTTTTTT. V usage is TRBV10-3 and J usage is TRBJ1-4; TRBD1 is a possible D gene (5 bases). Trimming removed 2 bases at V and 3 bases at J, with 13 bases between. The germline V gene encodes CDR1 ENHRY and CDR2 SYGVKD. The CDR3 runs 16 residues.

The chain is built from TRBV4-3 and TRBJ1-5; 7 nucleotides align to TRBD1. CDR1 LGHNA and CDR2 YSLEER come from the germline V gene. After removal of 4 bases from V and 4 bases from J, the junction contained 1 base not matched to a gene. This CDR3 is 13 amino acids long. The CDR3 DNA sequence: TGCGCCAGCAGCCTGGGACAGAATCAGCCCCAGCATTTT. Its protein is CASSLGQNQPQHF.

The V gene is TRBV29-1, the J gene TRBJ2-7, with 9 positions matching TRBD1. Germline CDR1 SQVTM, CDR2 ANQGSEA. V shed 7 bases, J shed 5 bases, and the junction held 6 bases outside the gene matches. The CDR3 extends over 12 amino acids. CDR3 sequence: CSARTGVNEQYF. CDR3 bases: TGCAGCGCCCGGACAGGGGTGAACGAGCAGTACTTC.

This clone came up once. The V and J genes are TRBV2 and TRBJ1-1; maybe TRBD1 (6 bases). The CDR3 is made up of 14 amino acids. Deletions cut 6 bases from V and 5 bases from J, with 16 bases between. CDR1 and CDR2 from the germline V gene are SNHLY and FYNNEI. CDR3 coding DNA: TGTGCCAGCAGCCCGCAAACAGGACAGACTGAAGCTTTCTTT. Translating it yields CASSPQTGQTEAFF.

This rearrangement joins TRBV19 to TRBJ2-1, with TRBD2 identical over 8 bases. The CDR3 length is 15 residues. V was pared by 3 bases and J by 9 bases, with 10 bases of the junction left unmatched. Germline V gene data show CDR1 as LNHDA and CDR2 as SQIVND (reference sequence). The DNA for the CDR3 is TGTGCCAGTAGTATTTACGCGGGAGGAGTGGTTGAGCAGTTCTTC. This sequence encodes CASSIYAGGVVEQFF.

This chain connects TRBV6-1 to TRBJ2-1, with D perhaps matching TRBD1 or TRBD2 (5 bases each). This CDR3 has 15 amino acids. Germline-derived CDR1 and CDR2 are MNHNS and SASEGT. Trimming removed 6 bases at V and 6 bases at J, with 18 bases between. The CDR3 loop reads CASRAGTSRFNEQFF. In nucleotides, the CDR3 is TGTGCCAGCAGGGCCGGGACCTCCCGTTTCAATGAGCAGTTCTTC.

The chain joins TRBV18 to TRBJ1-1, with unresolved D. This CDR3 has 13 residues. Germline loops: CDR1 KGHSH, CDR2 LQKENI. Trimming pared 6 bases from V and 6 bases from J, leaving 14 bases between. CDR3 DNA: TGTGCCAGCTCTCCAAGCCCCCAGGCTGAAGCTTTCTTT. Amino acids: CASSPSPQAEAFF.

This clone was recorded only once. V is TRBV5-1 and J is TRBJ1-1; D is unclear. CDR1 and CDR2 (germline): SGHRS, YFSETQ. V lost 0 bases, J lost 5 bases, and 14 bases lay in between. The CDR3 spans 15 residues. Here the CDR3 reads CASSLAGRVGTEAFF. CDR3 DNA sequence: TGCGCCAGCAGCTTGGCCGGGAGGGTTGGGACTGAAGCTTTCTTT. Supplemented by reference TRBV5-1 and TRBJ1-1, the full variable domain reads KAGVTQTPRYLIKTRGQQVTLSCSPISGHRSVSWYQQTPGQGLQFLFEYFSETQRNKGNFPGRFSGRQFSNSRSEMNVSTLELGDSALYLCASSLAGRVGTEAFFGQGTRLTVV.

V is TRBV6-5 and J is TRBJ2-6; D remains unclear. The CDR3 contains 16 residues. The ends were cut back, 0 bases at V and 1 base at J, with 7 bases in the middle. Germline values: CDR1 MNHEY, CDR2 SVGAGI. The CDR3: CASSYSSWSGANVLTF. The CDR3 nucleotides read TGTGCCAGCAGTTACTCAAGTTGGTCTGGGGCCAACGTCCTGACTTTC.